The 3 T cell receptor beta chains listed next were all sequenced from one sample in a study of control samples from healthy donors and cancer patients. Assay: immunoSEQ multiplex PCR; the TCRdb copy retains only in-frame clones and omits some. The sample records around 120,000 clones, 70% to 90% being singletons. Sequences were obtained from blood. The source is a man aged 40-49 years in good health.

The CDR3 is CASSRDSASTDTQYF. CDR3 bases: TGTGCCAGCAGCCGGGACAGTGCTAGCACAGATACGCAGTATTTT. The chain uses TRBV5-4 and TRBJ2-3; 7 bases line up with TRBD1. The CDR3 spans 15 residues. Germline loops: CDR1 SGHNT, CDR2 YYREEE (reference sequence). J gave up 0 bases and V 4 bases, and 5 bases lay outside the gene matches.

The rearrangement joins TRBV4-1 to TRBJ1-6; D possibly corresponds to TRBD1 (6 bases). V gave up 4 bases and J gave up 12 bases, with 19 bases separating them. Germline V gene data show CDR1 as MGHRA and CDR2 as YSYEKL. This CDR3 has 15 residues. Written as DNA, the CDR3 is TGCGCCAGCAGCCCCGAGACAGGCCTGAAGTTACCCCTCCACTTT. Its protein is CASSPETGLKLPLHF.

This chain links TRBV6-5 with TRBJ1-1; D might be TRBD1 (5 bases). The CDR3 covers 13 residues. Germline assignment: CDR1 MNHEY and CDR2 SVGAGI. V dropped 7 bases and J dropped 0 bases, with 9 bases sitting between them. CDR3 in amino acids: CASMLGVNTEAFF. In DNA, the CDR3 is TGTGCCAGCATGTTGGGGGTGAACACTGAAGCTTTCTTT.